These T cell receptor beta chains were read from a single sample in a study of shared clonotypes between healthy human individuals. Produced via immunoSEQ multiplex PCR; TCRdb's table is partial and in-frame only. The profile shows roughly 2.4 million clones, under 97% of them singletons. Input material: naive CD4+ T cells sorted from blood. These receptors all stem from a man younger than 35 in good health. Each CDR3 is given with its conserved first and last residue. Each record gives: clone size, D gene, V gene, J gene, CDR3 protein, CDR3 DNA. A D gene is named only where the DNA matches it firmly. Only part of the rows carry a size: once, few, many, or a class if the clone is expanded.

abundance: NA; d_gene: TRBD1; v_gene: TRBV7-3; j_gene: TRBJ2-7; CDR3aa: CASSVSGQGAYEQYF; CDR3nt: TGTGCCAGCAGCGTATCGGGACAGGGGGCCTACGAGCAGTACTTC
abundance: NA; d_gene: TRBD1; v_gene: TRBV5-1; j_gene: TRBJ2-7; CDR3aa: CASSLDGDRGNEQYF; CDR3nt: TGCGCCAGCAGCTTGGATGGGGACAGGGGGAACGAGCAGTACTTC
abundance: NA; d_gene: NA; v_gene: TRBV19; j_gene: TRBJ2-1; CDR3aa: CASSTITGTGLSYNEQFF; CDR3nt: TGTGCCAGTAGTACAATTACCGGGACGGGACTCTCCTACAATGAGCAGTTCTTC
abundance: NA; d_gene: NA; v_gene: TRBV5-6; j_gene: TRBJ2-5; CDR3aa: CASSLLSQAEGTQYF; CDR3nt: TGTGCCAGCAGCTTGCTATCGCAGGCCGAAGGGACCCAGTACTTC
abundance: NA; d_gene: TRBD2; v_gene: TRBV5-6; j_gene: TRBJ2-5; CDR3aa: CASSFEVAGETQYF; CDR3nt: TGTGCCAGCAGCTTTGAGGTAGCGGGAGAGACCCAGTACTTC
abundance: NA; d_gene: TRBD1; v_gene: TRBV7-9; j_gene: TRBJ2-7; CDR3aa: CASSWGQGIGEQYF; CDR3nt: TGTGCCAGCAGCTGGGGACAGGGGATAGGCGAGCAGTACTTC
abundance: NA; d_gene: TRBD1; v_gene: TRBV18; j_gene: TRBJ1-6; CDR3aa: CASSRDRANSPLHF; CDR3nt: TGTGCCAGCTCGCGCGACAGGGCTAATTCACCCCTCCACTTT
abundance: NA; d_gene: NA; v_gene: TRBV4-1; j_gene: TRBJ2-7; CDR3aa: CASSHGEGGHYEQYF; CDR3nt: TGCGCCAGCAGCCATGGGGAAGGGGGGCATTACGAGCAGTACTTC
abundance: NA; d_gene: NA; v_gene: TRBV6-5; j_gene: TRBJ1-4; CDR3aa: CASSRGYNEKLFF; CDR3nt: TGTGCCAGCAGCCGGGGATATAATGAAAAACTGTTTTTT
abundance: NA; d_gene: TRBD2; v_gene: TRBV6-6; j_gene: TRBJ2-2; CDR3aa: CASRASGGLTGELFF; CDR3nt: TGTGCCAGCAGGGCTAGCGGGGGACTTACCGGGGAGCTGTTTTTT
abundance: NA; d_gene: NA; v_gene: TRBV18; j_gene: TRBJ2-7; CDR3aa: CASSPSKSSYEQYF; CDR3nt: TGTGCCAGCTCACCGAGTAAGAGCTCCTACGAGCAGTACTTC
abundance: NA; d_gene: NA; v_gene: TRBV6-1; j_gene: TRBJ1-5; CDR3aa: CASSPGRAGGQPQHF; CDR3nt: TGTGCCAGCAGTCCAGGACGGGCGGGGGGACAGCCCCAGCATTTT
abundance: NA; d_gene: TRBD2; v_gene: TRBV10-3; j_gene: TRBJ2-1; CDR3aa: CAISSAGGNNEQFF; CDR3nt: TGTGCCATCAGTTCAGCGGGGGGAAACAATGAGCAGTTCTTC
abundance: NA; d_gene: NA; v_gene: TRBV13; j_gene: TRBJ1-2; CDR3aa: CASVGGRAGYTF; CDR3nt: TGTGCCAGCGTGGGGGGCAGGGCTGGCTACACCTTC
abundance: NA; d_gene: NA; v_gene: TRBV5-1; j_gene: TRBJ1-1; CDR3aa: CASSFNTEAFF; CDR3nt: TGCGCCAGCAGCTTCAACACTGAAGCTTTCTTT
abundance: NA; d_gene: TRBD2; v_gene: TRBV9; j_gene: TRBJ2-1; CDR3aa: CASSPPGLALYNEQFF; CDR3nt: TGTGCCAGCAGCCCGCCGGGACTAGCATTGTACAATGAGCAGTTCTTC
abundance: NA; d_gene: NA; v_gene: TRBV28; j_gene: TRBJ2-6; CDR3aa: CASSGEFSGANVLTF; CDR3nt: TGTGCCAGCAGTGGAGAGTTCTCTGGGGCCAACGTCCTGACTTTC
abundance: once; d_gene: TRBD2; v_gene: TRBV28; j_gene: TRBJ2-5; CDR3aa: CASSFSGGAATSETQYF; CDR3nt: TGTGCCAGCAGCTTCAGCGGGGGGGCGGCTACTTCAGAGACCCAGTACTTC
abundance: NA; d_gene: NA; v_gene: TRBV14; j_gene: TRBJ2-7; CDR3aa: CASSQQGFEQYF; CDR3nt: TGTGCCAGCAGCCAACAGGGGTTCGAGCAGTACTTC
abundance: once; d_gene: NA; v_gene: TRBV12-2; j_gene: TRBJ1-1; CDR3aa: CASRLGGAFF; CDR3nt: TGTGCAAGTCGCCTCGGGGGTGCTTTCTTT
abundance: NA; d_gene: NA; v_gene: TRBV7-6; j_gene: TRBJ1-4; CDR3aa: CASSLGTGPNEKLFF; CDR3nt: TGTGCCAGCAGCTTAGGAACAGGGCCTAATGAAAAACTGTTTTTT
abundance: NA; d_gene: NA; v_gene: TRBV15; j_gene: TRBJ1-3; CDR3aa: CATSRERGSGNTIYF; CDR3nt: TGTGCCACCAGCAGAGAACGTGGCTCTGGAAACACCATATATTTT
abundance: NA; d_gene: NA; v_gene: TRBV29-1; j_gene: TRBJ1-2; CDR3aa: CSVDSRDARYGYTF; CDR3nt: TGCAGCGTCGATTCCCGGGACGCCCGCTATGGCTACACCTTC
abundance: once; d_gene: TRBD1; v_gene: TRBV6-6; j_gene: TRBJ1-4; CDR3aa: CASSYPTGGKEKLFF; CDR3nt: TGTGCCAGCAGTTATCCGACAGGGGGCAAGGAAAAACTGTTTTTT
abundance: NA; d_gene: NA; v_gene: TRBV7-3; j_gene: TRBJ1-2; CDR3aa: CASSPQPWGGLYGYTF; CDR3nt: TGTGCCAGCAGCCCCCAGCCTTGGGGGGGCCTCTATGGCTACACCTTC
abundance: NA; d_gene: NA; v_gene: TRBV7-9; j_gene: TRBJ1-4; CDR3aa: CASSLGGEKLFF; CDR3nt: TGTGCCAGCAGCTTAGGGGGTGAAAAACTGTTTTTT